These T cell receptor beta chains were read from a single sample in a study of cytomegalovirus exposure and HLA in healthy donors. Only in-frame clones appear in the TCRdb table, and some are missing; sequencing was by immunoSEQ multiplex PCR. The sample has 100,000 to 120,000 clones; around 78% are singletons. What was sequenced was PBMCs. The receptors stem from a male donor in good health and CMV-seronegative. CDR3s include the opening cysteine and the closing phenylalanine or tryptophan. Each record gives: J gene, clone size, V gene, D gene, CDR3 protein, CDR3 DNA. D genes are given only for firm matches. The size entry is marked missing in some rows and otherwise reads once, few, many or a size class.

TRBJ2-7 . TRBV23-1 TRBD2 CASILSGSKPYEQYF TGCGCCAGCATATTAAGCGGGAGTAAACCCTACGAGCAGTACTTC
TRBJ2-5 . TRBV7-2 TRBD1 CASSPHPGQAQETQYF TGTGCCAGCAGCCCACACCCGGGACAGGCTCAAGAGACCCAGTACTTC
TRBJ2-7 . TRBV7-8 . CASSLDDRTSYEQYF TGTGCCAGCAGCCTGGATGACAGGACCTCCTACGAGCAGTACTTC
TRBJ2-2 . TRBV7-3 . CASSLLTEGSGELFF TGTGCCAGCAGCTTACTCACGGAGGGGAGCGGGGAGCTGTTTTTT
TRBJ1-2 . TRBV7-9 TRBD1 CSSSLSQGDGYTF TGTTCCAGCAGCTTATCGCAGGGGGATGGCTACACCTTC
TRBJ2-4 . TRBV5-4 . CASSLDGEAGGIQYF TGTGCCAGCAGCTTGGACGGGGAGGCAGGAGGCATTCAGTACTTC
TRBJ1-4 . TRBV2 TRBD1 CASSRDRSTNEKLFF TGTGCCAGCAGTCGGGACAGGTCTACTAATGAAAAACTGTTTTTT
TRBJ1-2 . TRBV21-1 . CASSKSGQGVKSGYTF TGTGCCAGCAGCAAGTCGGGACAGGGGGTTAAGAGCGGCTACACCTTC
TRBJ2-3 . TRBV5-6 . CASTGGGGTDTQYF TGTGCCAGCACTGGAGGCGGGGGCACAGATACGCAGTATTTT
TRBJ1-6 . TRBV25-1 TRBD1 CASNQGAYSPLHF TGTGCCAGCAATCAGGGGGCCTATTCACCCCTCCACTTT
TRBJ2-7 . TRBV4-2 . CASSQERGGIVFEQYF TGTGCCAGCAGCCAAGAGAGGGGGGGAATCGTCTTCGAGCAGTACTTC
TRBJ2-3 . TRBV27 TRBD1 CASSLLGGLGTGTDTQYF TGTGCCAGCAGTTTACTGGGTGGTTTAGGGACAGGGACAGATACGCAGTATTTT
TRBJ1-5 . TRBV19 . CASSIVGGYSNQPQHF TGTGCCAGTAGTATAGTCGGGGGTTATAGCAATCAGCCCCAGCATTTT
TRBJ2-2 . TRBV28 . CASSFINTGELFF TGTGCCAGCAGTTTCATCAACACCGGGGAGCTGTTTTTT
TRBJ2-2 . TRBV10-3 TRBD2 CAISELWGTTSGRPEPTTGELFF TGTGCCATCAGTGAGTTATGGGGCACAACTAGCGGGAGACCCGAACCGACCACCGGGGAGCTGTTTTTT
TRBJ1-5 . TRBV19 TRBD1 CASSMYGTASNQPQHF TGTGCCAGTAGTATGTACGGGACAGCAAGCAATCAGCCCCAGCATTTT
TRBJ2-7 few TRBV6-6 . CASSPPGSSYEQYF TGTGCCAGCAGTCCTCCGGGGAGCTCCTACGAGCAGTACTTC
TRBJ2-5 . TRBV30 . CAWSIPGGQETQYF TGTGCCTGGAGTATCCCCGGCGGTCAAGAGACCCAGTACTTC
TRBJ2-1 . TRBV11-3 TRBD2 CASSLDPQAGGQFF TGTGCCAGCAGCTTAGATCCACAAGCGGGGGGGCAGTTCTTC
TRBJ2-5 . TRBV5-1 TRBD2 CASRLAGSAETQYF TGCGCCAGCAGGCTAGCGGGGTCTGCAGAGACCCAGTACTTC
TRBJ1-4 . TRBV7-9 . CASSSPGGGFSEKLFF TGTGCCAGCAGCTCCCCCGGGGGGGGATTTTCGGAAAAACTGTTTTTT
TRBJ1-1 . TRBV13 . CASSTKTNTEAFF TGTGCCAGCAGCACAAAAACGAACACTGAAGCTTTCTTT
TRBJ2-7 . TRBV19 . CASSGGTYEQYF TGTGCCAGTAGTGGCGGGACCTACGAGCAGTACTTC
TRBJ1-6 . TRBV5-6 . CASSRQLSNSPLHF TGTGCCAGCAGCCGACAGCTATCTAATTCACCCCTCCACTTT
TRBJ1-6 . TRBV5-4 TRBD1 CASSLPPRTGSASPLHF TGTGCCAGCAGCTTGCCCCCTAGGACAGGGTCAGCTTCACCCCTCCACTTT
TRBJ2-3 . TRBV7-9 TRBD1 CASSRVGQAGDTQYF TGTGCCAGCAGCCGAGTGGGACAGGCCGGGGATACGCAGTATTTT
TRBJ1-1 . TRBV19 . CASRDIRVTGTEAFF TGTGCCAGTAGGGACATTCGGGTGACAGGCACTGAAGCTTTCTTT
TRBJ2-1 once TRBV30 TRBD2 CAWTKGTSGSEQFF TGTGCCTGGACTAAAGGGACTAGCGGGAGTGAGCAGTTCTTC
TRBJ2-1 once TRBV4-2 . CASSQDRTTRGNEQFF TGTGCCAGCAGCCAAGATCGTACTACTAGAGGCAATGAGCAGTTCTTC
TRBJ2-1 once TRBV5-1 TRBD2 CASSSGLDGYTEQFF TGCGCCAGCAGCTCCGGACTAGATGGTTACACTGAGCAGTTCTTC
TRBJ2-7 few TRBV14 . CASSPRGGTPLYEQYF TGTGCCAGCAGCCCCCGCGGAGGGACCCCTCTCTACGAGCAGTACTTC
TRBJ2-1 . TRBV7-3 TRBD2 CASSPTWGGLPFF TGTGCCAGCAGCCCGACATGGGGGGGTTTGCCGTTCTTC
TRBJ2-1 . TRBV2 TRBD2 CASSRAWEGPNEQFF TGTGCCAGCAGCCGAGCGTGGGAGGGCCCGAATGAGCAGTTCTTC
TRBJ1-5 few TRBV7-9 TRBD1 CASSSGTGVQPQHF TGTGCCAGCAGCTCTGGGACAGGGGTTCAGCCCCAGCATTTT
TRBJ1-1 . TRBV6-5 . CASSYRRAGREAFF TGTGCCAGCAGTTATAGGAGGGCCGGACGAGAAGCTTTCTTT
TRBJ2-6 few TRBV5-5 . CASSFTHGANVLTF TGTGCCAGCAGCTTCACACACGGGGCCAACGTCCTGACTTTC
TRBJ2-7 . TRBV5-1 TRBD2 CASSFAPGSGRAEQYF TGCGCCAGCAGCTTTGCCCCTGGCAGCGGGAGGGCCGAGCAGTACTTC
TRBJ2-1 . TRBV11-3 TRBD2 CASTLGGSGGNEQFF TGTGCCAGCACCCTCGGCGGGAGCGGGGGGAATGAGCAGTTCTTC
TRBJ2-5 . TRBV2 TRBD1 CASSVTGVTETQYF TGTGCCAGCAGTGTTACAGGGGTCACGGAGACCCAGTACTTC
TRBJ1-2 . TRBV5-1 TRBD1 CASRPSGQGARSYGYTF TGCGCCAGCAGACCCTCGGGACAGGGGGCGAGATCCTATGGCTACACCTTC
TRBJ2-3 . TRBV2 TRBD2 CASTGRGTDTQYF TGTGCCAGCACAGGGAGGGGAACAGATACGCAGTATTTT
TRBJ2-7 . TRBV4-1 TRBD2 CASSRGGLAGPPGEQYF TGCGCCAGCAGCCGCGGGGGGCTAGCGGGACCTCCGGGCGAGCAGTACTTC
TRBJ2-1 few TRBV4-2 TRBD2 CASSQVGSGSENEQFF TGTGCCAGCAGCCAAGTTGGTAGCGGGAGCGAAAATGAGCAGTTCTTC
TRBJ2-7 . TRBV9 . CASSVAPQEAYEQYF TGTGCCAGCAGCGTAGCTCCCCAGGAGGCCTACGAGCAGTACTTC